Given below is one T cell receptor beta chain in context. This record belongs to a study of blood T cell repertoires in COVID-19. The CDR3 runs 11 residues. V gave up 5 bases and J gave up 2 bases, with 4 bases separating them. Germline V gene data show CDR1 as SGHRS and CDR2 as YFSETQ. Per the study methods: Using reference gene primer amplification, nucleated cell counts were estimated. Sequenced by immunoSEQ multiplex PCR; TCRdb stores in-frame clones only, minus some. The D gene and trimming were derived from the DNA, and the V and J assignments and clone size from that table. The repertoire holds a few hundred thousand clones, with 85% to 90% as singletons. Self-reported history from a screening survey and questionnaire set each donor's cohort.

The sample taken for sequencing was PBMCs or T cells enriched from blood (not recorded which). This sequence was found in a woman aged 60 to 75 who had recovered from COVID-19. V gene TRBV5-1 combines with J gene TRBJ2-5, with D unclear. The DNA of the CDR3 is TGCGCCAGCAGGAGGCAAGAGACCCAGTACTTC. This translates into CASRRQETQYF.